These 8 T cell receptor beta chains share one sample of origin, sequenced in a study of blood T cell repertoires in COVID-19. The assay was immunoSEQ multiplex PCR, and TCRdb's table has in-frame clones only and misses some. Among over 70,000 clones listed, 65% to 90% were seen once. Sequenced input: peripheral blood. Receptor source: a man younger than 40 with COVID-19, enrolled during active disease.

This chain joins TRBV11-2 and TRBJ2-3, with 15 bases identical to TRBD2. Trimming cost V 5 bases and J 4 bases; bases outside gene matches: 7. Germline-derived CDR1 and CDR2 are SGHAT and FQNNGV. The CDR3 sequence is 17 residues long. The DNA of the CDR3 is TGTGCCAGCAGCCCTGGGACTAGCGGGAGGCGGGCAGATACGCAGTATTTT. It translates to CASSPGTSGRRADTQYF.

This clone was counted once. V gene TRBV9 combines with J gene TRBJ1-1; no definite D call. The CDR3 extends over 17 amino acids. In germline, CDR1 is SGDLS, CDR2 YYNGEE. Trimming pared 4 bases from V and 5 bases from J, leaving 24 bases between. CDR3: CASSQSRPGVGGTEAFF. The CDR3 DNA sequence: TGTGCCAGCAGCCAATCCAGGCCTGGGGTAGGAGGAACTGAAGCTTTCTTT.

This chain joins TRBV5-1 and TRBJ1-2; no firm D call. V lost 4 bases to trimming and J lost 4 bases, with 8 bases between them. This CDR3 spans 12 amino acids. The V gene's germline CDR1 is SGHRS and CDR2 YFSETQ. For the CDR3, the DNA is TGCGCCAGCAGCGAGGGAACCTATGGCTACACCTTC. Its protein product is CASSEGTYGYTF.

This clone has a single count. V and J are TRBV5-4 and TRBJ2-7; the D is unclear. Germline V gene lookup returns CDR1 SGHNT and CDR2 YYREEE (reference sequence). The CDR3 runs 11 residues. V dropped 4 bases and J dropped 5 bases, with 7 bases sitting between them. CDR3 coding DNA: TGTGCCAGCAGCCTTAACAACGAGCAGTACTTC. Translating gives CASSLNNEQYF. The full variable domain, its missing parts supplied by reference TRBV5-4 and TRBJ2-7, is ETGVTQSPTHLIKTRGQQVTLRCSSQSGHNTVSWYQQALGQGPQFIFQYYREEENGRGNFPPRFSGLQFPNYSSELNVNALELDDSALYLCASSLNNEQYFGPGTRLTVT.

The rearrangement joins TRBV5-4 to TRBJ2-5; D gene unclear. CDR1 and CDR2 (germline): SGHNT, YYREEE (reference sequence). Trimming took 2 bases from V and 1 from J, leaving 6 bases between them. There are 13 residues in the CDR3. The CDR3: CASSLTRQETQYF. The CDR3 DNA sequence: TGTGCCAGCAGCTTAACGCGCCAAGAGACCCAGTACTTC.

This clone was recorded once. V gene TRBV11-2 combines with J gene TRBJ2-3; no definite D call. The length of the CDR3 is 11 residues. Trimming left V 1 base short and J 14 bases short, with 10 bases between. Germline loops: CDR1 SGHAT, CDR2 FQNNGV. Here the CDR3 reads CASSLGRRPYF. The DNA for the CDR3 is TGTGCCAGCAGCTTAGGGCGGCGCCCGTATTTT.

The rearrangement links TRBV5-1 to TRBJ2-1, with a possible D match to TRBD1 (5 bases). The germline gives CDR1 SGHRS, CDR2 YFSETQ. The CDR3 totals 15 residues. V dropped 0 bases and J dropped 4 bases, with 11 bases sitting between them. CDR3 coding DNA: TGCGCCAGCAGCTTGGGGGCAGGGCGGTACAATGAGCAGTTCTTC. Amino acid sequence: CASSLGAGRYNEQFF.

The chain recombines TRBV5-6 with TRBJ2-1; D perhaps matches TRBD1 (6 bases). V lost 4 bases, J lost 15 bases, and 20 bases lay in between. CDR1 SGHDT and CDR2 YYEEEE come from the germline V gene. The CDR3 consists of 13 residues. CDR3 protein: CASSPAAGAGTFF. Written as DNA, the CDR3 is TGTGCCAGCAGCCCCGCGGCAGGGGCTGGTACGTTCTTC.